The clone carrying this TCR beta chain was observed a few times. The antigen is unknown. This entry belongs to a study of identical twins. Findings and limits, study-wide: For monozygotic twins, models underestimated out-of-frame TCR alpha sharing. Memory repertoires showed no such pattern, whereas abundant cord blood beta clonotypes carried fewer insertions.

V shed 0 bases and J 2 bases; nucleotides not matched to a gene: 3. Germline loops: CDR1 SGHRS, CDR2 YFSETQ. The CDR3 loop spans 15 amino acids. TCRdb used MiXCR to reprocess the 5' RACE reads, holding one entry per CDR3 protein. The table has 450,000 or so distinct CDR3 sequences, more than 20% seen once; the top ten hold just under 3%. In addition, the sample was reused for a study of T cells expressing NK-cell markers.

The receptor was isolated from a woman under 30 in good health. The chain joins TRBV5-1 to TRBJ2-3; 7 bases map to TRBD1. The material sequenced was CD4+ T cells sorted from blood. CDR3 region: CASSLGGTVTDTQYF. The CDR3 DNA follows: TGCGCCAGCAGCTTGGGAGGGACAGTCACAGATACGCAGTATTTT.